Listed below are T cell receptor beta chains from one sample, sequenced in a study of cytomegalovirus exposure and HLA in healthy donors. The protocol was immunoSEQ multiplex PCR, while the TCRdb copy is restricted to in-frame clones and leaves out a portion. Of 70,000 to 100,000 clones listed, 80% were seen once; the top ten hold roughly 32%. The sequenced sample consisted of PBMCs. The receptors come from a man in his forties or fifties in good health and CMV-seropositive. The CDR3 runs from the conserved cysteine through the conserved F or W. Each record gives: V gene, J gene, CDR3 protein.

TRBV4-3,TRBJ2-2,CASSPDSRVVAGELFF
TRBV6-6,TRBJ1-3,CASSDRNTIYF
TRBV5-4,TRBJ2-1,CASSSNRAKVYNEQFF
TRBV30,TRBJ2-1,CAWSLATGWSYNEQFF
TRBV2,TRBJ1-5,CASFTGRGNQPQHF
TRBV5-5,TRBJ2-2,CASSTPTGGVIGELFF
TRBV11-2,TRBJ2-7,CASSLATSGTYEQYF
TRBV30,TRBJ1-2,CAWKVLGGYGYTF
TRBV28,TRBJ2-7,CASSLERRSGASYEQYF
TRBV13,TRBJ2-1,CASSLIPGQGFDNEQFF
TRBV7-6,TRBJ2-3,CASSPHSTDTQYF
TRBV5-1,TRBJ2-1,CASSSGGPNEQFF
TRBV4-1,TRBJ1-5,CASSQDLGQGRSNQPQHF
TRBV30,TRBJ2-3,CAWQAERTDTQYF
TRBV6-4,TRBJ1-2,CASSESLRSPKTF
TRBV7-9,TRBJ1-5,CASSYINQPQHF
TRBV5-4,TRBJ2-1,CASSPNRGRFNEQFF
TRBV7-9,TRBJ2-5,CASSPPLAHQETQYF
TRBV5-8,TRBJ1-6,CASSGPDPVRPIHF
TRBV13,TRBJ2-7,CASSSTAPPHRQTYEQYF
TRBV18,TRBJ2-1,CASSPPGGAAKQDEQFF
TRBV5-4,TRBJ2-2,CASRLKPDTGELFF
TRBV21-1,TRBJ2-7,CASSKEDRVVTGNEQYF
TRBV19,TRBJ2-1,CASKAGGDYNEQFF
TRBV4-2,TRBJ2-1,CASSGDGLAKELFF
TRBV2,TRBJ1-2,CASSAQGASYGYTF
TRBV2,TRBJ1-4,CASSESRDGEKLFF
TRBV5-6,TRBJ2-7,CASSYTGTGRGEQYF
TRBV7-9,TRBJ2-5,CASSLKIGEVETQYF
TRBV6-1,TRBJ2-3,CASSEEAGGGTDTQYF
TRBV7-3,TRBJ2-1,CASSSRTGSAYNEQFF
TRBV2,TRBJ2-7,CASSITGYEQYF
TRBV5-1,TRBJ1-1,CASSLVGRGTEAFF
TRBV5-1,TRBJ2-2,CASIYWTLRRTGELFF
TRBV13,TRBJ2-1,CASSPSYTGGNYNEQFF
TRBV6-5,TRBJ2-7,CASGVAGYEQYF
TRBV10-2,TRBJ2-1,CASSENGPGIGEQFF
TRBV29-1,TRBJ1-2,CSVPRTGDRGYTF
TRBV6-1,TRBJ2-6,CASSGQLSSGANVLTF
TRBV5-4,TRBJ2-7,CASSVLQGASPYEQYF
TRBV30,TRBJ2-1,CAWSGRVGLGQFF
TRBV5-4,TRBJ1-1,CASSLAYTGGRTEAFF
TRBV19,TRBJ2-1,CASTRDRGGYNEQFF
TRBV2,TRBJ2-7,CASMFSGTTYEQYF
TRBV10-3,TRBJ1-2,CAISESAGTRIYGYTF
TRBV9,TRBJ2-1,CASSVGGYVDNEQFF
TRBV6-5,TRBJ1-6,CASSRTRYNSPLHF
TRBV7-9,TRBJ2-1,CASSFSTGSYNEQFF
TRBV18,TRBJ2-7,CASLSSSGSYEQYF
TRBV5-5,TRBJ1-4,CEAGGNEKLFF
TRBV27,TRBJ1-4,CASSFNGGLYEKLFF